A single sample is the source of the 2 T cell receptor beta chains below, sequenced in a study of cytomegalovirus exposure and HLA in healthy donors. Primers: 60 Vbeta forward and 13 Jbeta reverse. TCRdb's copy holds only in-frame clones and misses some; the assay was immunoSEQ multiplex PCR. The table shows about 140,000 clones, with around 65% occurring only once. Material: PBMCs. Every receptor here comes from a male donor in good health and CMV-seronegative.

This chain joins TRBV13 and TRBJ2-5, with D perhaps TRBD2 (6 bases). The CDR3 is 16 amino acids. In germline, CDR1 is PRHDT, CDR2 FYEKMQ (reference sequence). V was pared by 0 bases and J by 1 base, with 12 bases between. This CDR3 is CASSLGGGMGQETQYF. The CDR3 DNA reads as TGTGCCAGCAGCTTAGGTGGGGGGATGGGCCAAGAGACCCAGTACTTC.

This clone was found a few times. This sequence joins TRBV5-1 and TRBJ2-5; TRBD2 agrees at 9 bases. Losses at the gene ends were 0 bases for V and 2 bases for J; bases not matched to a gene: 8. This CDR3 spans 17 amino acids. Germline CDR1 is SGHRS and CDR2 is YFSETQ. CDR3 in DNA: TGCGCCAGCAGCTTGGGGCTAGCGGGGAGGTCTCAAGAGACCCAGTACTTC. It specifies CASSLGLAGRSQETQYF.